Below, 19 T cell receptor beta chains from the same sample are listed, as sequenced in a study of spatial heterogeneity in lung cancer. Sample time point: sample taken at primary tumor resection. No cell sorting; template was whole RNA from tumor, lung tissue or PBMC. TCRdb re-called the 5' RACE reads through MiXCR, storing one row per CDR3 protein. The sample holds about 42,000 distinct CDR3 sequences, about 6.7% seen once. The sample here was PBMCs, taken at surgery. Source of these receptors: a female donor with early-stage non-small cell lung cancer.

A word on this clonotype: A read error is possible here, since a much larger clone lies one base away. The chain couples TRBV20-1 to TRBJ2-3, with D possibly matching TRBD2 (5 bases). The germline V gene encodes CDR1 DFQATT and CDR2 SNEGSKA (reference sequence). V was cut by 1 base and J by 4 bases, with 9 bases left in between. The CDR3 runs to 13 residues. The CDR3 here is CSARAPSSDTQYF. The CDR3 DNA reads TGCAGTGCTAGAGCTCCTAGCTCAGATACGCAGTATTTT.

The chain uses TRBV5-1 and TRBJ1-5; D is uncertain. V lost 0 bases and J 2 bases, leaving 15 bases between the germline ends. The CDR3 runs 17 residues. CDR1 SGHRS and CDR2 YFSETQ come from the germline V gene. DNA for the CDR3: TGCGCCAGCAGCTTGGTCCCCCTTGCCCGTGGCAATCAGCCCCAGCATTTT. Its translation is CASSLVPLARGNQPQHF.

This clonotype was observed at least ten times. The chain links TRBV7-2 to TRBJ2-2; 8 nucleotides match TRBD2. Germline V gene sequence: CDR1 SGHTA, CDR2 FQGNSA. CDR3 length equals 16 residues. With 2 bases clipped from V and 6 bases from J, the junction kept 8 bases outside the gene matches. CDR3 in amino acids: CASSLTPSGPSGELFF. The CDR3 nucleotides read TGTGCCAGCAGCTTAACTCCTAGCGGGCCCTCCGGGGAGCTGTTTTTT.

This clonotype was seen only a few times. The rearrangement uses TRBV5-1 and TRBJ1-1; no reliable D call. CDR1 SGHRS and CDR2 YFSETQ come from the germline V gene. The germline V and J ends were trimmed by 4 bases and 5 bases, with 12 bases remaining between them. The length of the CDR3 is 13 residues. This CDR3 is CASSPFGRTEAFF. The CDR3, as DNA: TGCGCCAGCAGCCCCTTCGGGAGGACTGAAGCTTTCTTT.

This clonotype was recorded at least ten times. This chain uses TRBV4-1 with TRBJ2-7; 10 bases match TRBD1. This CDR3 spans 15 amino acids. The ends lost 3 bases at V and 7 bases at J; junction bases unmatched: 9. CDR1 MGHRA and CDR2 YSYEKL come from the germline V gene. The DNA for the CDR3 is TGCGCCAGCAGCCAGACGACAGGGGGCTCTATGGAGCAGTACTTC. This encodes CASSQTTGGSMEQYF.

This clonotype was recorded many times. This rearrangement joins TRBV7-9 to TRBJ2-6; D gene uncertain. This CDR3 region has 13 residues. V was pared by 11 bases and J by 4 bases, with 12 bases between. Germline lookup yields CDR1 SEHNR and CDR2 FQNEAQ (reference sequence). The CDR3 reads CALRFSGANVLTF. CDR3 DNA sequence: TGTGCCCTGCGGTTCTCGGGGGCCAACGTCCTGACTTTC.

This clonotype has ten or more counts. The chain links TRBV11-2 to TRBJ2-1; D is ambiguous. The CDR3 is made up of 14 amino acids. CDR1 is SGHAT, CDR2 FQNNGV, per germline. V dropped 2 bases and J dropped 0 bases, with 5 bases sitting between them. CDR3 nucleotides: TGTGCCAGCAGCTTAACTATCTCCTACAATGAGCAGTTCTTC. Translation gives CASSLTISYNEQFF.

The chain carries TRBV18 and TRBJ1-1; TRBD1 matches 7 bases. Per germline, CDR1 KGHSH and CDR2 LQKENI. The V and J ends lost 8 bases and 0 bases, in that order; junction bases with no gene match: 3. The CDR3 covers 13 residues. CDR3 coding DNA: TGTGCCAGCCGGGACAGTATGAACACTGAAGCTTTCTTT. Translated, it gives CASRDSMNTEAFF.

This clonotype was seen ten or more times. CDR3 amino acids: CASSPGLGGGSNQPQHF. The CDR3 DNA follows: TGCGCCAGCAGCCCAGGATTGGGGGGCGGAAGCAATCAGCCCCAGCATTTT. The chain recombines TRBV4-1 with TRBJ1-5; maybe TRBD1 (6 bases). In germline, CDR1 is MGHRA, CDR2 YSYEKL. The CDR3 loop spans 17 amino acids. V was trimmed by 4 bases and J by 1 base, leaving 17 bases between them.

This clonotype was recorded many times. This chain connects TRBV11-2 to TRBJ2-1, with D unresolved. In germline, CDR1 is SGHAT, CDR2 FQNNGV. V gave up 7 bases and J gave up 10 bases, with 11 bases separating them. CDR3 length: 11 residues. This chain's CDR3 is CASTTAGEQFF. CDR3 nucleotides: TGTGCCAGCACCACGGCTGGAGAGCAGTTCTTC.

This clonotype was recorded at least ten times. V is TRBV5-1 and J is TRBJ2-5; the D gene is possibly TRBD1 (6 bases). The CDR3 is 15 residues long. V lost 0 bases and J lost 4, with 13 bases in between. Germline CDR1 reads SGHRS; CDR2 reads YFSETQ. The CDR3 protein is CASSLAPQGGETQYF. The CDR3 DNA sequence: TGCGCCAGCAGCTTGGCCCCACAGGGTGGAGAGACCCAGTACTTC.

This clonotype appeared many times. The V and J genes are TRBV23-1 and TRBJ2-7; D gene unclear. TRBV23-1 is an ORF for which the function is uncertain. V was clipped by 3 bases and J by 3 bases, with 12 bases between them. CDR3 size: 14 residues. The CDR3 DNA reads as TGCGCCAGCAGTCATGTACGGCAAGTCTACGAGCAGTACTTC. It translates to CASSHVRQVYEQYF.

The CDR3 DNA sequence: TGTGCCAGCAGCTTAGGGGGAGGGGACAGAGAAGCTTTCTTT. It yields the protein CASSLGGGDREAFF. The chain employs TRBV7-2 and TRBJ1-1; 7 positions agree with TRBD1. Germline trimming cut 1 base from V and 8 bases from J; bases unmatched to any gene: 7. CDR3 length: 14 residues. Germline CDR1 reads SGHTA; CDR2 reads FQGNSA.

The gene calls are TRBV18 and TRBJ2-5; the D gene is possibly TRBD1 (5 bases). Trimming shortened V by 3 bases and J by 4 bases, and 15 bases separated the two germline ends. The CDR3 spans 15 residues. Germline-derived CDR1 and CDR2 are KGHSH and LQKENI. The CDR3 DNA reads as TGTGCCAGCTCACCCTCCACAGGATCGGGAGAGACCCAGTACTTC. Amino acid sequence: CASSPSTGSGETQYF.

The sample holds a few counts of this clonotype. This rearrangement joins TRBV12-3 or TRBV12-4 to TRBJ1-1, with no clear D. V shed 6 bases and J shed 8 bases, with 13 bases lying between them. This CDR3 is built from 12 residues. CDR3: CASSSRIGEAFF. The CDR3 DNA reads TGTGCCAGCAGCTCTCGGATCGGAGAAGCTTTCTTT.

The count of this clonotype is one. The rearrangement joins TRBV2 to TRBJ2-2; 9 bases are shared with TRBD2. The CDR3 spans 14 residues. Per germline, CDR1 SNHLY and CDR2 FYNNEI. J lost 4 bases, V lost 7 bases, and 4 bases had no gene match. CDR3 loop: CASTRGGTTGELFF. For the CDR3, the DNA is TGTGCCAGCACGCGGGGGGGCACCACCGGGGAGCTGTTTTTT.

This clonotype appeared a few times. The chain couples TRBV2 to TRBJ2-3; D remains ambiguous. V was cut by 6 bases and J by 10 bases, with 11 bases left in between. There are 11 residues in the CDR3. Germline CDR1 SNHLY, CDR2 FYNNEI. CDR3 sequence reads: CASSDSSAQYF. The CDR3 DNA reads TGTGCCAGCAGCGATAGCTCTGCGCAGTATTTT. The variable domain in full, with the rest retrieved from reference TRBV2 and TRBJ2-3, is EPEVTQTPSHQVTQMGQEVILRCVPISNHLYFYWYRQILGQKVEFLVSFYNNEISEKSEIFDDQFSVERPDGSNFTLKIRSTKLEDSAMYFCASSDSSAQYFGPGTRLTVL.

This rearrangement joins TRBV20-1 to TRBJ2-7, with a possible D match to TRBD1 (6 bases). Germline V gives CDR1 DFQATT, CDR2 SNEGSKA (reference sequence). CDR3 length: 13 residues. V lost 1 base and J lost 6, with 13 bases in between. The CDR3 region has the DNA TGCAGTGCTAGAGCGCCAGGGGTCTTCGAGCAGTACTTC. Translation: CSARAPGVFEQYF.

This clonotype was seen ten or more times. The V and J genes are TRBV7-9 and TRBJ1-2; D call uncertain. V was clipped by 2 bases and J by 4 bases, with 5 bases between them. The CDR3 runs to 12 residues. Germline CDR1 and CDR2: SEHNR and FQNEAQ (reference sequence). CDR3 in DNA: TGTGCCAGCAGCTTAACGGTCTATGGCTACACCTTC. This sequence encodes CASSLTVYGYTF.